This T cell receptor beta chain was documented in a study of shared clonotypes between healthy human individuals (dated by TCRdb to between 2020 and 2021). Notes on the research overall: A few men and two women, aged 18 to 49 years, made up the cohort. Between about 0.85 and 9.5 billion PBMCs per donor were obtained by leukapheresis. For each donor, three plates each were used for CD4 naive and CD4 memory, two plates were used for CD8 naive, and one plate was used for CD8 memory. Different laboratories and diverse techniques were used to prepare libraries and sequence TCR repertoires, to increase sequencing depth and limit assay-specific biases. Blood TCR repertoires of about five healthy adults were deeply sequenced to estimate repertoire size and the extent of clonotype sharing between individuals.

Using the deep immunoSEQ assay, multiplex PCR amplified TCR CDR3 regions from genomic DNA. Extracted genomic DNA from each cell subset was distributed evenly across all wells of several immunoSEQ 96-well plates, and each plate was treated as a replicate. Each replicate PCR for sorted subsets received about 220 ng genomic DNA, equal to 28,000 or so T cell genomes. The purified libraries were quantified using a Qubit 3.0 fluorometer, sized with a Bioanalyzer 2100, and then quantified again using the KAPA Library Quantification kit. Each immunoSEQ 96-well plate was sequenced on its own single-read 150-cycle Illumina NextSeq 550 flow cell. As for the authors' bioinformatics: Because only junctional sequences without quality scores were contained in the immunoSEQ output, filtering matching that applied to full-length reads could not be performed. Sequences were annotated with PyIR, a Python wrapper for IgBLAST v1.9, using IMGT germline references to assign V/J genes and CDR3. Reads with weak V/J assignments (E-value above 1e-6), missing CDR3, stop codons, out-of-frame junctions, or ambiguous translated residues were removed. A V3J clonotype was defined by an identical inferred V gene, J gene, and CDR3 amino acid sequence. Percentage overlap between repertoires was computed as shared unique clonotypes divided by the size of the smaller repertoire. Repertoire richness was assessed with RTK rarefaction, the Chao1 estimator, and Recon v2.1 estimates of unobserved clonotypes. Generation probabilities were computed with OLGA for all TCRbeta clonotypes obtained by the gDNA method from four donors. Imported from immuneACCESS, the table was reduced by TCRdb to in-frame sequences with V and J called. These copies leave out some clones; in studies compared against another copy, an unresolved V gene accounts for under half, and the cause of the remainder is not known. The V and J calls and clone size come from that table; D and trimming were worked out from the DNA. Across this sample there are some 1 million clones, with about 80% seen only once. About 1.5% of the sample lies in the top ten.

The donors were healthy, HIV-negative adults who had no recently reported acute infections or vaccinations. Every donor was a Caucasian adult residing in Nashville, Tennessee, USA. CD4+ T cells were enriched by magnetic negative selection; naive cells were then positively selected on CD45RA, and the negative fraction formed the memory subset. Blood was collected by leukapheresis, and PBMCs were isolated by Ficoll-Histopaque density gradient centrifugation and then cryopreserved in liquid nitrogen vapor phase. Analytical flow cytometry was used to check the purity and quantity of each magnetically sorted T cell population. Genomic DNA was isolated from every sorted fraction and measured by UV absorbance on a Nanodrop 2000c. Germline trimming amounts to 9 bases on V and 2 bases on J, with 5 as the count of junction bases outside the gene matches. CDR3 length: 15 amino acids, cysteine to phenylalanine. The kept DNA is CDR3 alone, 45 bases in frame from the first base. CDR1 MNHNS and CDR2 SASEGT were looked up in the germline V gene.

On this clone itself: Its antigen remains undetermined. Nothing much larger sits one base from this clone, and base qualities are not available.

The study at large found these results: Pairwise subsampling led to the expectation that sequencing depth would affect the degree of clonotype sharing among donors. Clonotypes shared by all four sorted-subset donors showed higher generation probabilities than non-shared clonotypes. Across a handful of donors, approximately 4.6% of naive CD4, around 3.3% of naive CD8, about 2.3% of memory CD4, and roughly 0.41% of memory CD8 clonotypes were shared. The small number of donors limited the genetic and exposure-history diversity represented. Naive subsets generally had larger estimated clonotype richness than memory subsets. Incomplete sequencing was indicated by rarefaction of sorted-subset datasets, despite the large sequencing depth. Only blood was sampled, and tissue TCR repertoires likely differ from those in blood.

Specimen: memory CD4+ T cells sorted from blood. This specimen's cell subset or site label, per the study, means: CD45RA-negative fraction. This receptor was identified in a man aged 18 to 30 in good health. In this chain, TRBV6-1 is recombined with TRBJ1-6; TRBD1 fits 9 bases in the junction. CDR3 region: CASRTGETYNSPLHF. In nucleotides, the sequence is TGTGCCAGTAGGACAGGGGAAACCTATAATTCACCCCTCCACTTT.